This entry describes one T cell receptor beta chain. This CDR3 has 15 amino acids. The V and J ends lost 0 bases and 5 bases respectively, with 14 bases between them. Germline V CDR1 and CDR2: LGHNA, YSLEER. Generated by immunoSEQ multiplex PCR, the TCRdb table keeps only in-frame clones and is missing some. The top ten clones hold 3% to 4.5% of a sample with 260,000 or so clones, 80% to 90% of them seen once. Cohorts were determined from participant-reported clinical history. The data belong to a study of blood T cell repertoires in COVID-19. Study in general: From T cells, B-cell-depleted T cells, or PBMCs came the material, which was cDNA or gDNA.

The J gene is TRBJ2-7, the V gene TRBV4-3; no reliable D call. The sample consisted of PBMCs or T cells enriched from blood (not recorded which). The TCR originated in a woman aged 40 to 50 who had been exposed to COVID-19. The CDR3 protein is CASSQETPLRDEQYF. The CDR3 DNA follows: TGCGCCAGCAGCCAAGAAACCCCCCTCCGGGACGAGCAGTACTTC.